Shown below are 6 T cell receptor beta chains from a single sample sequenced in a study of post-analysis software for immune sequencing data. These TCRs' antigens remain unknown. General study results and limits: When patients were compared with controls, 4 or 5 TRBV segments were more frequent, TRBV5-6, TRBV5-1 and TRBV20-1 among them.

Included in the TCR beta cDNA libraries were unique molecular identifiers. TCRdb re-called the PCR reads through MiXCR, storing one row per CDR3 protein. The sample carries about 820,000 distinct CDR3 sequences, approximately 53% recorded once. Sequenced: blood. All receptors derive from a girl between 5 and 17 years old with multiple sclerosis.

The rearrangement joins TRBV4-1 to TRBJ2-3; D not certain. This CDR3 is 16 amino acids long. Germline loops: CDR1 MGHRA, CDR2 YSYEKL. V shed 2 bases and J shed 2 bases, with 14 bases lying between them. The CDR3 region is CASSQKGEAITDTQYF. The DNA of the CDR3 is TGCGCCAGCAGCCAAAAAGGCGAGGCTATCACAGATACGCAGTATTTT.

CDR3 nucleotides: TGCAGCGTTGGTAGGGGGCAATCCTACAATGAGCAGTTCTTC. This encodes CSVGRGQSYNEQFF. This chain connects TRBV29-1 to TRBJ2-1, with TRBD1 identical over 7 bases. With 4 bases clipped from V and 1 base from J, the junction kept 4 bases outside the gene matches. Germline assignment: CDR1 SQVTM and CDR2 ANQGSEA. There are 14 residues in the CDR3.

The J gene is TRBJ2-1, the V gene TRBV18, with TRBD2 identical over 10 bases. With 2 bases clipped from V and 7 bases from J, the junction kept 11 bases outside the gene matches. The germline CDR1 and CDR2 sequences are KGHSH and LQKENI. There are 17 residues in the CDR3. This CDR3 reads CASSPSSGGRRRNEQFF. The CDR3 DNA reads as TGTGCCAGCTCACCATCTAGCGGGGGCCGAAGGAGGAATGAGCAGTTCTTC.

This clonotype was counted between two and nine times. The chain uses TRBV5-1 and TRBJ2-1; possibly TRBD2 for D (5 bases). The CDR3 spans 15 residues. Trimming stripped 2 bases from V and 9 bases from J, with 18 bases between. Germline values: CDR1 SGHRS, CDR2 YFSETQ. As DNA, the CDR3 is TGCGCCAGCAGCTTAGAGGGCGCGGGTTCTGGTGAGCAGTTCTTC. Translation: CASSLEGAGSGEQFF. The complete variable domain, with remaining parts taken from reference TRBV5-1 and TRBJ2-1, reads KAGVTQTPRYLIKTRGQQVTLSCSPISGHRSVSWYQQTPGQGLQFLFEYFSETQRNKGNFPGRFSGRQFSNSRSEMNVSTLELGDSALYLCASSLEGAGSGEQFFGPGTRLTVL.

This clonotype was picked up a small number of times. The chain uses TRBV11-2 and TRBJ2-4; 10 nucleotides align to TRBD1. The J call may be incorrect, as the DNA end agrees better with TRBJ2-7. The CDR3 loop spans 14 amino acids. Germline values: CDR1 SGHAT, CDR2 FQNNGV. As DNA, the CDR3 is TGTGCCAGCACAGTAGGGACAGGGGCCTACGAGCAGTACTTC. Translation: CASTVGTGAYEQYF.

V usage is TRBV5-1 and J usage is TRBJ2-1; D possibly uses TRBD1 or TRBD2 (5 bases each). The CDR3 consists of 16 residues. Trimming removed 4 bases at V and 5 bases at J, with 19 bases between. Germline V gene sequence: CDR1 SGHRS, CDR2 YFSETQ. CDR3 residues: CASSPVWGRVDNEQFF. CDR3 bases: TGCGCCAGCAGCCCCGTTTGGGGGAGAGTCGACAATGAGCAGTTCTTC.